This is a list of T cell receptor beta chains from one sample in a study of blood T cell repertoires in COVID-19. Using immunoSEQ multiplex PCR, the repertoire was profiled, and TCRdb retains in-frame clones only, with some absent. The sample includes tens of thousands of clones, over 60% of them seen just once. Sequenced: peripheral blood. These receptors came from a woman aged 80 or over with active or convalescent COVID-19. Each CDR3 is given with its conserved first and last residue. The order of the fields is clone size, D gene, J gene, V gene, CDR3 protein, CDR3 DNA. The D gene is left open where the match is weak. Size tells how often a clone was seen (once, few, many) or the class of an expanded clone, and some rows leave it out.

clone_size: NA
d_call: TRBD1
j_call: TRBJ1-3
v_call: TRBV28
cdr3_aa: CASRVDREKAGNTIYF
cdr3_nt: TGTGCCAGCAGGGTAGACAGGGAGAAGGCTGGAAACACCATATATTTT

clone_size: many
d_call: NA
j_call: TRBJ1-2
v_call: TRBV19
cdr3_aa: CASSTRGDYGYTF
cdr3_nt: TGTGCCAGTAGTACTCGGGGAGACTATGGCTACACCTTC

clone_size: NA
d_call: TRBD2
j_call: TRBJ2-2
v_call: TRBV3-1/TRBV3-2
cdr3_aa: CASSQTRGGNTGELFF
cdr3_nt: TGTGCCAGCAGCCAAACGCGGGGGGGAAACACCGGGGAGCTGTTTTTT

clone_size: NA
d_call: TRBD1
j_call: TRBJ1-6
v_call: TRBV18
cdr3_aa: CASSLEEGAQNSPLHF
cdr3_nt: TGTGCCAGCTCACTTGAGGAGGGGGCGCAAAATTCACCCCTCCACTTT

clone_size: NA
d_call: TRBD1
j_call: TRBJ1-1
v_call: TRBV28
cdr3_aa: CASSLLNLRQGANTEAFF
cdr3_nt: TGTGCCAGCAGTTTATTGAACCTCCGACAGGGGGCGAACACTGAAGCTTTCTTT

clone_size: NA
d_call: TRBD2
j_call: TRBJ2-3
v_call: TRBV11-2
cdr3_aa: CASSSTSGGTGSVTQYF
cdr3_nt: TGTGCCAGCAGCTCAACTAGCGGGGGGACGGGGTCGGTTACGCAGTATTTT

clone_size: NA
d_call: TRBD1
j_call: TRBJ1-6
v_call: TRBV7-8
cdr3_aa: CASSLRGQALNSPLHF
cdr3_nt: TGTGCCAGCAGCCTAAGAGGACAGGCGCTTAATTCACCCCTCCACTTT

clone_size: NA
d_call: NA
j_call: TRBJ1-5
v_call: TRBV27
cdr3_aa: CASSLQSRGDGNQPQHF
cdr3_nt: TGTGCCAGCAGTTTACAGTCGCGGGGAGACGGCAATCAGCCCCAGCATTTT

clone_size: NA
d_call: NA
j_call: TRBJ2-2
v_call: TRBV7-6
cdr3_aa: CASSLAGGPSTGELFF
cdr3_nt: TGTGCCAGCAGCTTAGCGGGGGGGCCGAGCACCGGGGAGCTGTTTTTT

clone_size: NA
d_call: NA
j_call: TRBJ2-2
v_call: TRBV24-1
cdr3_aa: CATRGGVGAGELFF
cdr3_nt: TGTGCCACCAGGGGAGGAGTGGGGGCCGGGGAGCTGTTTTTT

clone_size: NA
d_call: TRBD2
j_call: TRBJ2-1
v_call: TRBV9
cdr3_aa: CASSARGGDYNEQFF
cdr3_nt: TGTGCCAGCAGCGCGCGGGGGGGAGACTACAATGAGCAGTTCTTC

clone_size: many
d_call: TRBD2
j_call: TRBJ2-7
v_call: TRBV27
cdr3_aa: CASCRGGGSGEQYF
cdr3_nt: TGTGCCAGCTGCCGCGGGGGGGGCTCGGGCGAGCAGTACTTC

clone_size: NA
d_call: NA
j_call: TRBJ1-1
v_call: TRBV10-3
cdr3_aa: CAISKAQQGTEAFF
cdr3_nt: TGTGCCATCAGTAAAGCCCAACAGGGTACTGAAGCTTTCTTT

clone_size: few
d_call: NA
j_call: TRBJ1-5
v_call: TRBV19
cdr3_aa: CASTPYADYSNQPQHF
cdr3_nt: TGTGCCAGTACCCCGTATGCGGATTATAGCAATCAGCCCCAGCATTTT